One and the same sample provided the 32 T cell receptor beta chains below, sequenced in a study of cytomegalovirus exposure and HLA in healthy donors. The study ran its PCR with 60 Vbeta and 13 Jbeta primers. Only in-frame clones appear in the TCRdb table, and some are missing; sequencing was by immunoSEQ multiplex PCR. The data hold some 200,000 clones, with 83% observed a single time. Sequencing used PBMCs. These TCRs come from a girl aged 5-17 years in good health and CMV-seronegative.

The V and J genes are TRBV21-1 and TRBJ1-5; the table names TRBD1, a call not compared with the DNA. TRBV21-1 is given as a pseudogene. The length of the CDR3 is 12 residues. The CDR3 here is CASSKGQGPQHF. The CDR3 nucleotides are TGTGCCAGCAGCAAAGGACAGGGGCCCCAGCATTTT.

The chain has TRBV15 and TRBJ2-3; D is perhaps TRBD1 (5 bases). Trimming removed 0 bases from V and 4 bases from J, with 17 bases in between. CDR3 length: 17 amino acids. The germline gives CDR1 LNHNV, CDR2 YYDKDF (reference sequence). The CDR3 region is CATSRDPRKGDSDTQYF. DNA of the CDR3: TGTGCCACCAGCAGAGATCCTCGGAAAGGGGATTCAGATACGCAGTATTTT.

The CDR3 protein is CASSSSGGAGNEQFF. CDR3 coding DNA: TGTGCCAGCAGTTCTAGCGGGGGGGCGGGTAATGAGCAGTTCTTC. The V call is TRBV28, the J call TRBJ2-1, with 12 bases identical to TRBD2. This CDR3 is 15 amino acids long. Germline CDR1 and CDR2: MDHEN and SYDVKM. The V gene end was trimmed by 4 bases and the J gene end by 7 bases; junction bases not matched to a gene: 5.

This chain connects TRBV2 to TRBJ1-4; tentative D call: TRBD1 (5 bases). Per germline, CDR1 SNHLY and CDR2 FYNNEI. This CDR3 is 17 amino acids long. The V end lost 8 bases, the J end lost 3 bases, and 22 bases lay between the germline ends. The CDR3 bases are TGTGCCAGCTTTCCCCCAGGCAGGGAAATCTCTAATGAAAAACTGTTTTTT. Translating gives CASFPPGREISNEKLFF.

The chain employs TRBV2 and TRBJ2-5; 7 bases align to TRBD2. V shed 3 bases and J 7 bases; nucleotides not matched to a gene: 8. This CDR3 is 14 amino acids long. CDR1 SNHLY and CDR2 FYNNEI come from the germline V gene. CDR3 bases: TGTGCCAGCAGTGATAGAGCGGGATTTGGGACCCAGTACTTC. Its protein product is CASSDRAGFGTQYF.

This clone was seen a few times. The rearrangement uses TRBV18 and TRBJ1-3, with D possibly TRBD1 on 6 matching bases. Germline loops: CDR1 KGHSH, CDR2 LQKENI. The CDR3 totals 15 residues. V was clipped by 3 bases and J by 0 bases, with 9 bases between them. The CDR3 is CASSPTGLSGNTIYF. In DNA form, the CDR3 reads TGTGCCAGCTCACCTACAGGGCTCTCTGGAAACACCATATATTTT.

The chain combines TRBV5-1 with TRBJ2-3, with D tentatively TRBD2 (6 bases). In germline, CDR1 is SGHRS, CDR2 YFSETQ. V was pared by 4 bases and J by 2 bases, with 11 bases between. The CDR3 is made up of 14 amino acids. CDR3 sequence: CASSPGLSTDTQYF. In DNA, the CDR3 is TGCGCCAGCAGCCCGGGACTGTCCACAGATACGCAGTATTTT. Full variable domain (missing parts from reference TRBV5-1 and TRBJ2-3): KAGVTQTPRYLIKTRGQQVTLSCSPISGHRSVSWYQQTPGQGLQFLFEYFSETQRNKGNFPGRFSGRQFSNSRSEMNVSTLELGDSALYLCASSPGLSTDTQYFGPGTRLTVL.

The chain is built from TRBV10-3 and TRBJ2-5, with 7 bases lining up with TRBD1. Trimming cost V 2 bases and J 5 bases; bases outside gene matches: 5. The CDR3 length is 14 residues. Germline assignment: CDR1 ENHRY and CDR2 SYGVKD. In DNA form, the CDR3 reads TGTGCCATCAGTGAGAGACAGGGTCGGGAGACCCAGTACTTC. Translation: CAISERQGRETQYF.

The chain has TRBV7-2 and TRBJ2-5; 9 bases fit TRBD1. Germline loops: CDR1 SGHTA, CDR2 FQGNSA. This CDR3 is 13 amino acids long. The CDR3 sequence: CAPTGGGRETQYF. DNA of the CDR3: TGTGCTCCGACAGGGGGGGGACGAGAGACCCAGTACTTC.

The chain carries TRBV5-1 and TRBJ2-3; 12 bases map to TRBD2. The CDR3 consists of 17 residues. Germline V gene lookup returns CDR1 SGHRS and CDR2 YFSETQ. The J segment lost 5 bases and the V segment lost 4 bases, leaving 11 bases of the junction unmatched. The CDR3 nucleotides read TGCGCCAGCAGCGCCCGACTAGCGGGAGAGACCTTAGATACGCAGTATTTT. Translated: CASSARLAGETLDTQYF. The variable domain in full, completed from reference TRBV5-1 and TRBJ2-3, reads KAGVTQTPRYLIKTRGQQVTLSCSPISGHRSVSWYQQTPGQGLQFLFEYFSETQRNKGNFPGRFSGRQFSNSRSEMNVSTLELGDSALYLCASSARLAGETLDTQYFGPGTRLTVL.

The J gene is TRBJ2-1, the V gene TRBV28; 8 positions match TRBD1. The junction had 8 bases not matched to a gene; V was cut back by 1 base and J by 9 bases. CDR1 is MDHEN and CDR2 is SYDVKM in the germline V gene. The CDR3 sequence is 15 residues long. CDR3: CASSLSSAGGVEQFF. The CDR3, as DNA: TGTGCCAGCAGTTTATCGAGTGCAGGGGGCGTTGAGCAGTTCTTC.

This rearrangement joins TRBV10-2 to TRBJ2-3; D unclear. Germline V gene sequence: CDR1 WSHSY, CDR2 SAAADI. V was trimmed by 4 bases and J by 4 bases, leaving 15 bases between them. The CDR3 has 15 amino acids. The CDR3 DNA reads as TGCGCCAGCAGTGGTGTATTAGCTGTGTCAGATACGCAGTATTTT. This translates into CASSGVLAVSDTQYF.

This clone was counted between two and nine times. The rearrangement uses TRBV6-1 and TRBJ1-1; 7 bases are shared with TRBD1. Germline assignment: CDR1 MNHNS and CDR2 SASEGT. V shed 5 bases, J shed 1 base, and the junction held 4 bases outside the gene matches. The CDR3 spans 14 residues. CDR3 region: CASSPGTANTEAFF. DNA of the CDR3: TGTGCCAGCAGTCCCGGGACAGCGAACACTGAAGCTTTCTTT.

The rearrangement links TRBV6-4 to TRBJ2-7; D uncertain. The CDR3 has 14 residues. Germline V gives CDR1 MRHNA, CDR2 SNTAGT. Between the trimmed V and J ends, which lost 3 bases and 1 base, there was a span of 10 bases. CDR3 bases: TGTGCCAGCAGTGAGTCGGCAGCGTCCTACGAGCAGTACTTC. Protein product: CASSESAASYEQYF.

The chain recombines TRBV11-3 with TRBJ1-1; TRBD1 is a possible D gene (6 bases). V lost 7 bases and J 7 bases, leaving 19 bases between the germline ends. Germline CDR1 reads SGHNT; CDR2 reads YENEEA. The CDR3 extends over 14 amino acids. The CDR3 region is CASTLGGGRGEAFF. CDR3 sequence (DNA): TGTGCCAGCACCCTAGGGGGGGGACGCGGTGAAGCTTTCTTT. Full variable domain (missing parts from reference TRBV11-3 and TRBJ1-1): EAGVVQSPRYKIIEKKQPVAFWCNPISGHNTLYWYLQNLGQGPELLIRYENEEAVDDSQLPKDRFSAERLKGVDSTLKIQPAELGDSAVYLCASTLGGGRGEAFFGQGTRLTVV.

The rearrangement links TRBV7-9 to TRBJ1-1, with D possibly TRBD1 on 6 matching bases. The ends were cut back, 5 bases at V and 0 bases at J, with 22 bases in the middle. In germline, CDR1 is SEHNR, CDR2 FQNEAQ (reference sequence). The CDR3 is 18 residues long. The CDR3 sequence: CASSISTGTRKMNTEAFF. CDR3 DNA sequence: TGTGCCAGCAGCATATCGACCGGGACACGGAAAATGAACACTGAAGCTTTCTTT.

This clone showed up just once. At one end the junction does not follow the germline gene, possibly because of a read error. V is TRBV20-1 and J is TRBJ2-1; TRBD2 might be the D (5 bases). Germline V lookup: CDR1 DFQATT, CDR2 SNEGSKA (reference sequence). This CDR3 is built from 11 residues. CDR3 protein: CSARNGLETLF. The CDR3 coding sequence is TGCAGTGCTCGCAATGGACTTGAGACGCTCTTC.

The V call is TRBV11-3, the J call TRBJ2-3; TRBD1 matches at 10 bases. The CDR3 length is 15 residues. The germline CDR1 and CDR2 sequences are SGHNT and YENEEA. Trimming cost V 3 bases and J 0 bases; bases outside gene matches: 0. The CDR3 loop is CASSLTGGSTDTQYF. As DNA, the CDR3 is TGTGCCAGCAGCTTGACAGGGGGCAGCACAGATACGCAGTATTTT.

This chain uses TRBV28 with TRBJ2-7; 10 bases agree with TRBD2. There are 15 residues in the CDR3. The V segment lost 7 bases and the J segment 2 bases; nucleotides outside the gene matches: 8. CDR1 and CDR2 (germline): MDHEN, SYDVKM. CDR3 in DNA: TGTGCCAGCATGCGTCTTAGCGGGGGGACCTACGAGCAGTACTTC. This gives the protein CASMRLSGGTYEQYF.

The chain uses TRBV5-6 and TRBJ2-1; no firm D call. The CDR3 consists of 16 residues. Trimming removed 1 base from V and 1 base from J, with 12 bases in between. Germline V lookup: CDR1 SGHDT, CDR2 YYEEEE. As DNA, the CDR3 is TGTGCCAGCAGCTTGATGTTAGCCTCTTCCTACAATGAGCAGTTCTTC. Its protein product is CASSLMLASSYNEQFF.

V gene TRBV5-1 combines with J gene TRBJ1-4, with TRBD1 as a possible D gene (6 bases). V lost 0 bases and J 0 bases, leaving 18 bases between the germline ends. Germline loops: CDR1 SGHRS, CDR2 YFSETQ. CDR3 length: 19 residues. CDR3 loop: CASSLGLNRGGATNEKLFF. CDR3 DNA: TGCGCCAGCAGCTTGGGCCTAAATCGAGGGGGGGCAACTAATGAAAAACTGTTTTTT.

The chain uses TRBV5-8 and TRBJ2-1, with D perhaps matching TRBD1 (5 bases). Trimming pared 4 bases from V and 0 bases from J, leaving 11 bases between. Germline CDR1 reads SGHTS; CDR2 reads YDEGEE. CDR3 length: 15 residues. The CDR3 DNA is TGTGCCAGCAGCCGAACAGGTAACTCCTACAATGAGCAGTTCTTC. Its translation: CASSRTGNSYNEQFF.

V is TRBV5-1 and J is TRBJ2-7; TRBD2 agrees at 7 bases. The CDR3 runs 12 residues. The germline V gene has CDR1 SGHRS and CDR2 YFSETQ. Losses at the gene ends were 3 bases for V and 7 bases for J; bases not matched to a gene: 4. This CDR3 reads CASSYSAGEQYF. The CDR3 nucleotides read TGCGCCAGCAGCTACTCAGCGGGGGAGCAGTACTTC. The entire variable domain, with the rest obtained from reference TRBV5-1 and TRBJ2-7, is as follows: KAGVTQTPRYLIKTRGQQVTLSCSPISGHRSVSWYQQTPGQGLQFLFEYFSETQRNKGNFPGRFSGRQFSNSRSEMNVSTLELGDSALYLCASSYSAGEQYFGPGTRLTVT.

The rearrangement links TRBV6-5 to TRBJ1-1; 10 bases are a match to TRBD1. CDR3 length: 14 residues. From germline, CDR1 is MNHEY and CDR2 SVGAGI. Germline trimming cut 2 bases from V and 6 bases from J; bases unmatched to any gene: 3. This chain's CDR3 is CASSYDRGLSEAFF. The CDR3 region has the DNA TGTGCCAGCAGTTACGACAGGGGGCTCTCTGAAGCTTTCTTT.

V usage is TRBV2 and J usage is TRBJ2-5; D gene unclear. TRBJ2-7 matches the DNA end more closely, so the J call is doubtful. Germline CDR1 SNHLY, CDR2 FYNNEI. The CDR3 sequence is 11 residues long. The CDR3 protein is CASLEAYEQYF. CDR3 in DNA: TGTGCCAGCCTCGAAGCCTACGAGCAGTACTTC.

The V gene is TRBV6-5, the J gene TRBJ2-2; no definite D call. Looked up from germline, CDR1 is MNHEY and CDR2 is SVGAGI. Between the trimmed V and J ends, which lost 6 bases and 4 bases, there was a span of 15 bases. The CDR3 is made up of 15 amino acids. The CDR3 DNA is TGTGCCAGCAGCTACGCGCTGCGAGGCACCGGGGAGCTGTTTTTT. This gives the protein CASSYALRGTGELFF.

V is TRBV5-6 and J is TRBJ2-1, with 12 nucleotides matching TRBD2. The CDR3 spans 16 residues. Germline loops: CDR1 SGHDT, CDR2 YYEEEE. V shed 4 bases and J 4 bases; nucleotides not matched to a gene: 6. The CDR3 nucleotides are TGTGCCAGCAGCCCCCATCTAGCGGGGGGGTACAATGAGCAGTTCTTC. This codes for CASSPHLAGGYNEQFF.

The rearrangement links TRBV5-1 to TRBJ2-1; tentatively, D is TRBD1 (6 bases). This CDR3 spans 15 amino acids. From germline, CDR1 is SGHRS and CDR2 YFSETQ. V was shortened by 6 bases and J by 4 bases, with 17 bases between the two germline ends. The CDR3 loop reads CASMLVGTIYNEQFF. CDR3 sequence (DNA): TGCGCCAGCATGCTGGTCGGGACAATTTACAATGAGCAGTTCTTC.

The chain links TRBV15 to TRBJ2-2, with 7 bases matching TRBD1. Germline CDR1 and CDR2: LNHNV and YYDKDF (reference sequence). The J segment lost 1 base and the V segment lost 2 bases, leaving 4 bases of the junction unmatched. The length of the CDR3 is 16 residues. The CDR3, as DNA: TGTGCCACCAGCAGACCCCGGGACAGGAACACCGGGGAGCTGTTTTTT. It translates to CATSRPRDRNTGELFF.

This clone was detected a few times. This rearrangement joins TRBV5-1 to TRBJ2-6; 7 bases fit TRBD1. The CDR3 covers 16 residues. Germline values: CDR1 SGHRS, CDR2 YFSETQ. Germline trimming cut 0 bases from V and 2 bases from J; bases unmatched to any gene: 2. As DNA, the CDR3 is TGCGCCAGCAGCTTGGCCACAGGGGCTGGGGCCAACGTCCTGACTTTC. It yields the protein CASSLATGAGANVLTF.

The chain recombines TRBV27 with TRBJ2-1; 7 bases line up with TRBD1. V dropped 4 bases and J dropped 10; count of bases not matched to a gene: 1. This CDR3 has 11 residues. Germline V lookup: CDR1 MNHEY, CDR2 SMNVEV (reference sequence). CDR3 DNA: TGTGCCAGCAGTTCGGGACAGGAGCAGTTCTTC. Translating it yields CASSSGQEQFF.

This clone was recorded once. V is TRBV2 and J is TRBJ1-5; 10 bases match TRBD1. The CDR3 sequence is 14 residues long. Per the germline V gene, CDR1 is SNHLY and CDR2 is FYNNEI. The trim removed 8 bases at V and 4 bases at J, leaving 5 bases unmatched. CDR3 sequence reads: CASQDRGNNQPQHF. CDR3 in DNA: TGTGCCAGCCAGGACAGGGGGAATAATCAGCCCCAGCATTTT.